A selection of T cell receptor beta chains follows, all from one sample in a study of blood T cells in healthy people across ages. TCRdb passed the 5' RACE reads through MiXCR, listing each CDR3 protein once. The sample holds more than 650,000 distinct CDR3 sequences; 22% are singletons and the top ten take 22%. Input material: blood. These receptors were collected from a man aged 65 to 85 in good health. Each CDR3 is given with its conserved first and last residue. The D gene is left open where the match is weak. For some rows the clone size is stated as once, few or many, or as a class when expanded; others skip it.

d_gene: .
v_gene: TRBV29-1
abundance: few
j_gene: TRBJ2-6
CDR3aa: CSALERTGANVLTF
CDR3nt: TGCAGCGCCCTGGAGCGGACTGGGGCCAACGTCCTGACTTTC

d_gene: .
v_gene: TRBV20-1
abundance: .
j_gene: TRBJ2-1
CDR3aa: CSAGVVGGLWEQFF
CDR3nt: TGCAGTGCTGGAGTTGTCGGGGGGCTATGGGAGCAGTTCTTC

d_gene: .
v_gene: TRBV9
abundance: .
j_gene: TRBJ1-2
CDR3aa: CASSVEGYNYGYTF
CDR3nt: TGTGCCAGCAGCGTAGAGGGTTATAACTATGGCTACACCTTC

d_gene: TRBD2
v_gene: TRBV7-2
abundance: few
j_gene: TRBJ2-5
CDR3aa: CASSYGAGVVETQYF
CDR3nt: TGTGCCAGCAGCTACGGGGCGGGAGTAGTAGAGACCCAGTACTTC

d_gene: TRBD2
v_gene: TRBV29-1
abundance: .
j_gene: TRBJ2-1
CDR3aa: CSVVPTSGSGKFF
CDR3nt: TGCAGCGTTGTTCCGACTAGCGGGAGTGGCAAGTTCTTC

d_gene: .
v_gene: TRBV12-3/TRBV12-4
abundance: .
j_gene: TRBJ2-1
CDR3aa: CASSRELTSIEQFF
CDR3nt: TGTGCCAGCAGTCGCGAACTTACTAGTATTGAGCAGTTCTTC

d_gene: .
v_gene: TRBV29-1
abundance: .
j_gene: TRBJ1-1
CDR3aa: CSGKTSLNTEAFF
CDR3nt: TGCAGCGGGAAGACAAGCCTGAACACTGAAGCTTTCTTT

d_gene: .
v_gene: TRBV5-1
abundance: many
j_gene: TRBJ1-5
CDR3aa: CASSLTSNQPQHF
CDR3nt: TGCGCCAGCAGCCTGACATCTAATCAGCCCCAGCATTTT

d_gene: .
v_gene: TRBV7-6
abundance: few
j_gene: TRBJ2-7
CDR3aa: CAGSLGGLGDSYEQYF
CDR3nt: TGTGCCGGCAGCTTAGGAGGGTTGGGGGACTCCTACGAGCAGTACTTC

d_gene: TRBD2
v_gene: TRBV5-4
abundance: few
j_gene: TRBJ2-5
CDR3aa: CASSSRLAGTLLGTQYF
CDR3nt: TGTGCCAGCAGCTCCCGACTAGCGGGTACACTCCTGGGGACCCAGTACTTC

d_gene: TRBD1
v_gene: TRBV6-6
abundance: .
j_gene: TRBJ1-2
CDR3aa: CASRSSGTGSYGYGYTF
CDR3nt: TGTGCCAGCAGGTCTTCCGGGACAGGGTCATATGGCTATGGCTACACCTTC

d_gene: TRBD1
v_gene: TRBV5-1
abundance: .
j_gene: TRBJ2-5
CDR3aa: CASSPLTGQETQCF
CDR3nt: TGCGCCAGCAGCCCACTGACAGGGCAGGAGACCCAGTGCTTC

d_gene: .
v_gene: TRBV6-5
abundance: .
j_gene: TRBJ2-7
CDR3aa: CASSSYVWRRVHCDEQYF
CDR3nt: TGTGCCAGCAGTTCATACGTTTGGCGCAGGGTACATTGCGACGAGCAGTACTTC

d_gene: TRBD2
v_gene: TRBV5-1
abundance: .
j_gene: TRBJ2-3
CDR3aa: CASSEGPSGGGDTQYF
CDR3nt: TGCGCCAGCAGCGAAGGACCTAGCGGGGGTGGTGATACGCAGTATTTT

d_gene: .
v_gene: TRBV15
abundance: few
j_gene: TRBJ2-7
CDR3aa: CATSRDLAGHNLPYEQYF
CDR3nt: TGTGCCACCAGCAGAGATCTTGCGGGACACAACCTCCCCTACGAGCAGTACTTC

d_gene: .
v_gene: TRBV7-6
abundance: .
j_gene: TRBJ1-3
CDR3aa: CASSGPLKGNTIYF
CDR3nt: TGTGCCAGCTCGGGACCCTTGAAAGGAAACACCATATATTTT

d_gene: TRBD2
v_gene: TRBV12-3/TRBV12-4
abundance: few
j_gene: TRBJ2-3
CDR3aa: CASSLEVTSPSTDTQYF
CDR3nt: TGTGCCAGCAGTTTAGAGGTGACTAGCCCTAGCACAGATACGCAGTATTTT

d_gene: .
v_gene: TRBV18
abundance: .
j_gene: TRBJ1-5
CDR3aa: CASSPLDSNQPQHF
CDR3nt: TGTGCCAGCTCACCACTGGACAGCAATCAGCCCCAGCATTTT

d_gene: TRBD1
v_gene: TRBV7-9
abundance: .
j_gene: TRBJ1-3
CDR3aa: CASSSDRVFGNTIYF
CDR3nt: TGTGCCAGCAGCAGTGACAGGGTATTTGGAAACACCATATATTTT

d_gene: .
v_gene: TRBV28
abundance: few
j_gene: TRBJ1-6
CDR3aa: CASSLRIPNSPLHF
CDR3nt: TGTGCCAGCAGTTTACGGATCCCTAATTCACCCCTCCACTTT

d_gene: .
v_gene: TRBV12-3/TRBV12-4
abundance: .
j_gene: TRBJ1-3
CDR3aa: CASTGYSGNTIYF
CDR3nt: TGTGCCAGCACAGGGTACTCTGGCAACACCATATATTTT

d_gene: .
v_gene: TRBV28
abundance: .
j_gene: TRBJ2-7
CDR3aa: CATYVGGSYEQYF
CDR3nt: TGTGCCACCTACGTAGGAGGTTCCTACGAGCAGTACTTC

d_gene: .
v_gene: TRBV20-1
abundance: .
j_gene: TRBJ1-1
CDR3aa: CSTDQGYTEAFF
CDR3nt: TGCAGTACCGACCAGGGATACACTGAAGCTTTCTTT

d_gene: TRBD2
v_gene: TRBV9
abundance: few
j_gene: TRBJ2-3
CDR3aa: CASSVDPSGAKGTDTQYF
CDR3nt: TGTGCCAGCAGCGTAGATCCTAGCGGGGCTAAAGGGACAGATACGCAGTATTTT

d_gene: TRBD1
v_gene: TRBV9
abundance: .
j_gene: TRBJ1-4
CDR3aa: CASSDGQATNEKLFF
CDR3nt: TGTGCCAGCAGCGACGGACAGGCGACTAATGAAAAACTGTTTTTT

d_gene: TRBD2
v_gene: TRBV6-1
abundance: .
j_gene: TRBJ2-3
CDR3aa: CASMRGGQEDTQYF
CDR3nt: TGTGCCAGCATGCGGGGAGGGCAGGAAGATACGCAGTATTTT

d_gene: .
v_gene: TRBV5-1
abundance: few
j_gene: TRBJ1-3
CDR3aa: CASSRGERNTIYF
CDR3nt: TGCGCCAGCAGCCGGGGTGAGCGAAACACCATATATTTT

d_gene: TRBD1
v_gene: TRBV4-1
abundance: few
j_gene: TRBJ1-2
CDR3aa: CASSQDGQGAIYGYTF
CDR3nt: TGCGCCAGCAGCCAAGATGGGCAGGGGGCTATCTATGGCTACACCTTC

d_gene: .
v_gene: TRBV20-1
abundance: .
j_gene: TRBJ1-1
CDR3aa: CSATSVVNTEAFF
CDR3nt: TGCAGTGCCACCTCCGTGGTGAACACTGAAGCTTTCTTT

d_gene: TRBD2
v_gene: TRBV24-1
abundance: .
j_gene: TRBJ2-1
CDR3aa: CATSDLSGRAYNEQFF
CDR3nt: TGTGCCACCAGTGACCTTAGCGGGAGGGCCTACAATGAGCAGTTCTTC

d_gene: TRBD1
v_gene: TRBV24-1
abundance: few
j_gene: TRBJ1-1
CDR3aa: CATRTTGRGEAFF
CDR3nt: TGTGCCACCAGAACGACAGGGCGGGGTGAAGCTTTCTTT

d_gene: TRBD1
v_gene: TRBV7-9
abundance: few
j_gene: TRBJ1-1
CDR3aa: CASSQQGLENTEAFF
CDR3nt: TGTGCCAGCAGTCAACAGGGGTTAGAGAACACTGAAGCTTTCTTT

d_gene: .
v_gene: TRBV6-1
abundance: few
j_gene: TRBJ1-3
CDR3aa: CASSAGILNTIYF
CDR3nt: TGTGCCAGCAGTGCCGGCATCTTAAACACCATATATTTT

d_gene: .
v_gene: TRBV27
abundance: .
j_gene: TRBJ2-7
CDR3aa: CASSTSGAPYEQYF
CDR3nt: TGTGCCAGCAGCACATCAGGGGCGCCCTACGAGCAGTACTTC

d_gene: .
v_gene: TRBV29-1
abundance: .
j_gene: TRBJ1-4
CDR3aa: CSAGTSGEKLFF
CDR3nt: TGCAGCGCTGGGACCAGTGGTGAAAAACTGTTTTTT

d_gene: TRBD1
v_gene: TRBV27
abundance: many
j_gene: TRBJ2-4
CDR3aa: CASRGQNKNIQYF
CDR3nt: TGTGCCAGCAGGGGACAGAACAAAAACATTCAGTACTTC

d_gene: .
v_gene: TRBV6-7
abundance: few
j_gene: TRBJ2-7
CDR3aa: CASSSRVSCEQYF
CDR3nt: TGTGCCAGCAGTTCCAGGGTAAGCTGCGAGCAGTACTTC

d_gene: .
v_gene: TRBV20-1
abundance: .
j_gene: TRBJ1-3
CDR3aa: CSATNPSGNTIYF
CDR3nt: TGCAGTGCTACGAATCCCTCTGGAAACACCATATATTTT

d_gene: .
v_gene: TRBV29-1
abundance: .
j_gene: TRBJ1-2
CDR3aa: CSVGSPASRAYGYTF
CDR3nt: TGCAGCGTTGGTTCCCCCGCTTCCAGGGCCTATGGCTACACCTTC

d_gene: .
v_gene: TRBV10-3
abundance: few
j_gene: TRBJ1-2
CDR3aa: CAISEPTEGYGYTF
CDR3nt: TGTGCCATCAGTGAGCCGACCGAAGGATATGGCTACACCTTC

d_gene: .
v_gene: TRBV27
abundance: .
j_gene: TRBJ2-7
CDR3aa: CASSLSFIGNYEQYF
CDR3nt: TGTGCCAGCAGTTTATCTTTCATCGGGAACTACGAGCAGTACTTC

d_gene: .
v_gene: TRBV2
abundance: few
j_gene: TRBJ2-1
CDR3aa: CASSVGNGGEQFF
CDR3nt: TGTGCCAGCAGTGTAGGTAACGGAGGTGAGCAGTTCTTC

d_gene: TRBD2
v_gene: TRBV7-9
abundance: .
j_gene: TRBJ2-1
CDR3aa: CASSNRGSSYNEQFF
CDR3nt: TGTGCCAGCAGTAACCGCGGGAGCTCCTACAATGAGCAGTTCTTC

d_gene: .
v_gene: TRBV12-5
abundance: few
j_gene: TRBJ2-7
CDR3aa: CASGLSLGQAYEQYF
CDR3nt: TGTGCTAGTGGTTTGTCTCTTGGGCAGGCCTACGAGCAGTACTTC

d_gene: .
v_gene: TRBV20-1
abundance: .
j_gene: TRBJ2-2
CDR3aa: CSARIENTGELFF
CDR3nt: TGCAGTGCTAGAATTGAGAACACCGGGGAGCTGTTTTTT

d_gene: TRBD2
v_gene: TRBV20-1
abundance: .
j_gene: TRBJ2-3
CDR3aa: CSARERLAGGIPSVTDTQYF
CDR3nt: TGCAGTGCTAGAGAGAGACTAGCGGGGGGAATACCTTCGGTCACAGATACGCAGTATTTT

d_gene: .
v_gene: TRBV3-1
abundance: few
j_gene: TRBJ2-5
CDR3aa: CASSHLGRGPEALETQYF
CDR3nt: TGTGCCAGCAGCCACCTAGGCCGCGGACCCGAGGCTTTGGAGACCCAGTACTTC

d_gene: .
v_gene: TRBV28
abundance: .
j_gene: TRBJ2-7
CDR3aa: CASSSPPYTGYYEQYF
CDR3nt: TGTGCCAGCAGTTCTCCACCGTATACAGGGTACTACGAGCAGTACTTC

d_gene: TRBD1
v_gene: TRBV29-1
abundance: .
j_gene: TRBJ2-7
CDR3aa: CSVQLDRGYEQYF
CDR3nt: TGCAGCGTCCAACTCGACAGGGGCTACGAGCAGTACTTC

d_gene: .
v_gene: TRBV20-1
abundance: few
j_gene: TRBJ1-1
CDR3aa: CSARDYGTSGTEAFF
CDR3nt: TGCAGTGCTAGAGATTATGGGACGTCGGGCACTGAAGCTTTCTTT

d_gene: TRBD2
v_gene: TRBV20-1
abundance: .
j_gene: TRBJ2-7
CDR3aa: CSALGLADYEQYF
CDR3nt: TGCAGTGCTTTGGGACTAGCGGACTACGAGCAGTACTTC

d_gene: .
v_gene: TRBV12-3/TRBV12-4
abundance: .
j_gene: TRBJ1-4
CDR3aa: CASRLGTARAGEKLFF
CDR3nt: TGTGCCAGCAGACTGGGGACCGCTCGGGCGGGGGAAAAACTGTTTTTT

d_gene: .
v_gene: TRBV12-3/TRBV12-4
abundance: few
j_gene: TRBJ1-6
CDR3aa: CASSSFSGSPLHF
CDR3nt: TGTGCCAGCAGTTCATTTTCTGGGTCACCCCTCCACTTT

d_gene: .
v_gene: TRBV7-2
abundance: few
j_gene: TRBJ2-5
CDR3aa: CASSLVGGAGKTQYF
CDR3nt: TGTGCCAGCAGCTTAGTTGGGGGGGCCGGGAAGACCCAGTACTTC

d_gene: TRBD1
v_gene: TRBV6-6
abundance: .
j_gene: TRBJ2-7
CDR3aa: CASSSHLTGISYEQYF
CDR3nt: TGTGCCAGCAGTTCTCACCTGACAGGGATCTCCTACGAGCAGTACTTC

d_gene: TRBD2
v_gene: TRBV12-3/TRBV12-4
abundance: few
j_gene: TRBJ2-1
CDR3aa: CASSLGGSGGNEQFF
CDR3nt: TGTGCCAGCAGTTTAGGGGGTAGCGGGGGAAATGAGCAGTTCTTC

d_gene: .
v_gene: TRBV29-1
abundance: .
j_gene: TRBJ2-3
CDR3aa: CSVEVRGSAGDTQYF
CDR3nt: TGCAGCGTTGAAGTTAGGGGGAGCGCAGGGGATACGCAGTATTTT

d_gene: .
v_gene: TRBV18
abundance: few
j_gene: TRBJ1-1
CDR3aa: CASSPTVDRTEAFF
CDR3nt: TGTGCCAGCTCACCAACCGTGGACCGCACTGAAGCTTTCTTT